This T cell receptor beta chain appears in the sequencing data of a study of shared clonotypes between healthy human individuals. Overall study results and limits: On the whole, naive subsets had larger estimated richness than memory subsets had. Among donors, clonotype sharing was expected to be affected by sequencing depth. Rarefaction demonstrated incomplete sorted-subset sequencing despite large depth.

Trimming shortened V by 3 bases and J by 7 bases, and 10 bases separated the two germline ends. Germline V gene lookup returns CDR1 MDHEN and CDR2 SYDVKM. The CDR3 sequence is 13 residues long. Assay: immunoSEQ multiplex PCR; the TCRdb copy retains only in-frame clones and omits some. The data hold about 2.2 million clones, with around 93% observed a single time. Concerning this clone: Its antigen is unknown.

Cells designated naive CD8 were CD45RO-negative and were positively selected for CCR7, with terminally differentiated effector memory CD45RA+ cells excluded. This clonotype was obtained from a man between 18 and 35 years old in good health. Some clones in this sample may be carry-over from other donors' samples. The chain combines TRBV28 with TRBJ1-5, with D perhaps TRBD1 (5 bases). The sequencing input was naive CD8+ T cells from PBMCs. The DNA of the CDR3 is TGTGCCAGCAGTTTGGGGGGGGAACAGCCCCAGCATTTT. Its translation is CASSLGGEQPQHF.